Below, 25 T cell receptor beta chains from the same sample are listed, as sequenced in a study of shared clonotypes between healthy human individuals (dated by TCRdb to about 2020). Library preparation employed the immunoSEQ multiplex PCR assay. The table comes from immuneACCESS by way of TCRdb, which keeps in-frame sequences with V and J called. Part of the clones is missing from these tables; in studies checked, under half for an unresolved V gene and the rest for unknown reasons. The sample yields about a million clones; about 75% were counted once. The ten largest clones represent less than 1.5% of the sample. The sample was memory CD4+ T cells sorted from blood. The meaning of the sample's cell subset or site label: CD45RA-negative fraction. These TCRs come from a man between 18 and 35 years old in good health.

The rearrangement joins TRBV11-2 to TRBJ2-5; D tentatively reads TRBD1 or TRBD2 (5 bases each). CDR1 and CDR2 from the germline V gene are SGHAT and FQNNGV. The CDR3 has 14 residues. The V end lost 4 bases, the J end lost 1 base, and 10 bases lay between the germline ends. The DNA for the CDR3 is TGTGCCAGCAGCTCAGACGGGGCCCAAGAGACCCAGTACTTC. This sequence encodes CASSSDGAQETQYF.

This clone has a single count. The chain links TRBV14 to TRBJ2-7, with no clear D. The CDR3 is 13 residues long. V gave up 0 bases and J gave up 7 bases, with 10 bases separating them. Germline CDR1 reads SGHDN; CDR2 reads FVKESK. DNA of the CDR3: TGTGCCAGCAGCCAAGATGGTGGGATGGAGCAGTACTTC. As protein: CASSQDGGMEQYF.

This clone has only a few counts. The same CDR3 also results from other DNA sequences found in this sample. The CDR3 sequence: CAWSVSRGQPQHF. The CDR3 DNA reads TGTGCCTGGAGTGTGTCCAGGGGCCAGCCCCAGCATTTT. J is TRBJ1-5 and V is TRBV30; weak D call: TRBD1 (6 bases). Trimming removed 0 bases from V and 7 bases from J, with 10 bases in between. Germline V gene data show CDR1 as GTSNPN and CDR2 as SVGIG (reference sequence). CDR3 length: 13 residues.

The chain recombines TRBV7-9 with TRBJ1-2, with 9 positions matching TRBD1. The length of the CDR3 is 15 residues. Germline V gives CDR1 SEHNR, CDR2 FQNEAQ (reference sequence). V lost 5 bases, J lost 2 bases, and 6 bases stayed unmatched. The CDR3 protein is CASSAPGTGNYGYTF. The DNA of the CDR3 is TGTGCCAGCAGCGCCCCCGGGACAGGGAACTATGGCTACACCTTC.

The chain uses TRBV29-1 and TRBJ2-3; 9 bases align to TRBD1. CDR3 length: 15 residues. Germline V gene data show CDR1 as SQVTM and CDR2 as ANQGSEA. V lost 1 base to trimming and J lost 0 bases; unmatched junction nucleotides: 2. CDR3 sequence (DNA): TGCAGCGTTGAAGGGACAGGGGATAGCACAGATACGCAGTATTTT. Protein sequence: CSVEGTGDSTDTQYF.

The rearrangement uses TRBV15 and TRBJ2-5, with 11 bases lining up with TRBD2. V trimming: 3 bases; J trimming: 1 base; junction bases outside the gene matches: 7. The CDR3 loop spans 17 amino acids. From germline, CDR1 is LNHNV and CDR2 YYDKDF (reference sequence). CDR3 nucleotide sequence: TGTGCCACCAGCAGTAGCGGACTAGCGGGCCTCCAAGAGACCCAGTACTTC. Translated: CATSSSGLAGLQETQYF.

The V and J genes are TRBV7-2 and TRBJ1-4; D remains ambiguous. Deletions cut 2 bases from V and 0 bases from J, with 7 bases between. Germline V gene sequence: CDR1 SGHTA, CDR2 FQGNSA. The CDR3 is 15 residues long. CDR3 region: CASSLQTATNEKLFF. CDR3 bases: TGTGCCAGCAGCTTACAGACGGCAACTAATGAAAAACTGTTTTTT.

This chain joins TRBV18 and TRBJ1-1; D is undetermined. Between the trimmed V and J ends, which lost 6 bases and 1 base, there was a span of 18 bases. CDR3 length: 16 residues. The germline V gene encodes CDR1 KGHSH and CDR2 LQKENI. As DNA, the CDR3 is TGTGCCAGCTCTCCCCGGGGTGGAGGAACGAACACTGAAGCTTTCTTT. This codes for CASSPRGGGTNTEAFF.

Remarks on this clone: The same CDR3 also results from other DNA sequences found in this sample. V and J are TRBV9 and TRBJ1-1; the D is unclear. Per the germline V gene, CDR1 is SGDLS and CDR2 is YYNGEE. This CDR3 spans 15 amino acids. V was pared by 0 bases and J by 0 bases, with 9 bases between. CDR3 nucleotide sequence: TGTGCCAGCAGCGTAGACCCGGGGATGAACACTGAAGCTTTCTTT. Encoded protein: CASSVDPGMNTEAFF.

Turning to this clone: The CDR3 does not close with the conserved phenylalanine or tryptophan, likely indicating a read error. The limits of the CDR3 on the DNA are not certain, so only TCRdb's listed CDR3 is given. The V gene is TRBV6-1, the J gene TRBJ1-4; TRBD1, as called in the table, went unchecked against the DNA. A total of 12 residues make up the CDR3, ends included. Germline CDR1 and CDR2: MNHNS and SASEGT. The CDR3: CASSEAQSGGPT.

CDR3 in amino acids: CASSMSGASTDTQYF. Written as DNA, the CDR3 is TGCGCCAGCAGCATGTCTGGGGCTAGCACAGATACGCAGTATTTT. This chain uses TRBV5-1 with TRBJ2-3; weak D call: TRBD1 (5 bases). Trimming shortened V by 4 bases and J by 0 bases, and 12 bases separated the two germline ends. The length of the CDR3 is 15 residues. Per germline, CDR1 SGHRS and CDR2 YFSETQ.

V gene TRBV6-5 combines with J gene TRBJ1-6; D not resolved. The CDR3 contains 15 residues. V was trimmed by 0 bases and J by 4 bases, leaving 7 bases between them. Germline V gene data show CDR1 as MNHEY and CDR2 as SVGAGI. In nucleotides, the CDR3 is TGTGCCAGCAGTTACTCGACGGGGTATAATTCACCCCTCCACTTT. Translating gives CASSYSTGYNSPLHF.

The chain is built from TRBV6-1 and TRBJ1-1; no definite D call. The germline CDR1 and CDR2 sequences are MNHNS and SASEGT. The V end lost 7 bases, the J end lost 11 bases, and 14 bases lay between the germline ends. The CDR3 is 11 amino acids. CDR3 nucleotides: TGTGCCAGCACCGAGGACGGATCGGCTTTCTTT. Its translation: CASTEDGSAFF.

This clone turned up a few times. This chain connects TRBV6-6 to TRBJ1-1; 7 bases agree with TRBD1. This CDR3 has 13 amino acids. The V segment lost 5 bases and the J segment 10 bases; nucleotides outside the gene matches: 10. Germline CDR1 and CDR2: MNHNY and SVGAGI (reference sequence). The CDR3 DNA follows: TGTGCCAGCAGTAGAGGACAGGTTGAGGGAGCTTTCTTT. Amino acids: CASSRGQVEGAFF.

The gene calls are TRBV10-3 and TRBJ2-1; 8 bases line up with TRBD2. CDR1 and CDR2 (germline): ENHRY, SYGVKD. This CDR3 has 17 residues. V was pared by 0 bases and J by 7 bases, with 11 bases of the junction left unmatched. The DNA of the CDR3 is TGTGCCATCAGTGAGTCCCGCGGGGGGTTGGTTGGAAATGAGCAGTTCTTC. Its protein is CAISESRGGLVGNEQFF.

The chain joins TRBV5-1 to TRBJ2-3; 8 positions match TRBD1. The CDR3 loop spans 17 amino acids. Germline CDR1 SGHRS, CDR2 YFSETQ. V lost 2 bases and J lost 6; bases outside the gene matches: 14. The CDR3 sequence is CASSFQSRGRVTDTQYF. The CDR3 DNA reads TGCGCCAGCAGCTTTCAAAGCAGGGGGCGAGTTACGGATACGCAGTATTTT.

This clone showed up just a few times. This chain connects TRBV6-1 to TRBJ1-2, with 7 bases lining up with TRBD1. The CDR3 extends over 15 amino acids. Germline V gene data show CDR1 as MNHNS and CDR2 as SASEGT. Trimming took 2 bases from V and 3 from J; bases not matched to a gene: 6. CDR3 region: CASSEWAGGDYGYTF. The CDR3 bases are TGTGCCAGCAGTGAATGGGCAGGGGGAGACTATGGCTACACCTTC.

The rearrangement links TRBV6-5 to TRBJ2-2; D is undetermined. This CDR3 has 13 residues. V was cut by 2 bases and J by 2 bases, with 3 bases left in between. Germline values: CDR1 MNHEY, CDR2 SVGAGI. Here the CDR3 DNA reads TGTGCCAGCAGTTACCCAAACACCGGGGAGCTGTTTTTT. Protein product: CASSYPNTGELFF.

The chain uses TRBV11-2 and TRBJ1-2; D is unclear. The CDR3 runs to 14 residues. V gave up 3 bases and J gave up 2 bases, with 10 bases separating them. Germline CDR1 reads SGHAT; CDR2 reads FQNNGV. CDR3 DNA: TGTGCCAGCAGCTTTCGGACGGAGAACTATGGCTACACCTTC. It translates to CASSFRTENYGYTF.

The table lists this clone with a count of one. This chain connects TRBV25-1 to TRBJ2-1; 8 positions agree with TRBD2. Germline V gene lookup returns CDR1 MGHDK and CDR2 SYGVNS. CDR3 length: 17 amino acids. V shed 4 bases, J shed 4 bases, and the junction held 12 bases outside the gene matches. The CDR3 spells CASSGWAGGGGYNEQFF. The CDR3 DNA follows: TGTGCCAGCAGTGGATGGGCCGGGGGGGGAGGTTACAATGAGCAGTTCTTC.

The chain joins TRBV30 to TRBJ1-6, with D tentatively TRBD1 (5 bases). This CDR3 contains 14 residues. Trimming left V 1 base short and J 5 bases short, with 9 bases between. Germline values: CDR1 GTSNPN, CDR2 SVGIG (reference sequence). The CDR3 is CAWSGDGDNSPLHF. The DNA of the CDR3 is TGTGCCTGGAGTGGGGACGGGGATAATTCACCCCTCCACTTT. Variable domain in full (rest from reference TRBV30 and TRBJ1-6): SQTIHQWPATLVQPVGSPLSLECTVEGTSNPNLYWYRQAAGRGLQLLFYSVGIGQISSEVPQNLSASRPQDRQFILSSKKLLLSDSGFYLCAWSGDGDNSPLHFGNGTRLTVT.

This sequence joins TRBV2 and TRBJ1-1; 9 bases are a match to TRBD1. Germline-derived CDR1 and CDR2 are SNHLY and FYNNEI. Unmatched junction bases numbered 9, after V lost 6 bases and J lost 1 base. The CDR3 is 16 residues long. CDR3 nucleotide sequence: TGTGCCAGCAGAGACTGGGACAGGGCCCAGAACACTGAAGCTTTCTTT. Translation gives CASRDWDRAQNTEAFF.

CDR3 amino acids: CASSQVKREGYNEQFF. The DNA for the CDR3 is TGCGCCAGCAGCCAAGTAAAGCGGGAGGGGTACAATGAGCAGTTCTTC. The chain joins TRBV4-1 to TRBJ2-1; the match to TRBD2 covers 10 bases. Trimming at V came to 1 base and at J to 4 bases, leaving 4 bases not matched to a gene. The germline gives CDR1 MGHRA, CDR2 YSYEKL. CDR3 size: 16 residues.

This chain joins TRBV25-1 and TRBJ2-5; 10 bases line up with TRBD2. CDR3 length equals 13 residues. The germline V gene has CDR1 MGHDK and CDR2 SYGVNS. V gave up 2 bases and J gave up 7 bases; unmatched junction bases: 1. This CDR3 is CASSEIAGGTQYF. CDR3 sequence (DNA): TGTGCCAGCAGTGAAATAGCGGGGGGGACCCAGTACTTC.

The chain is built from TRBV28 and TRBJ1-1, with 9 bases that match TRBD1. V was pared by 6 bases and J by 4 bases, with 6 bases of the junction left unmatched. Germline loops: CDR1 MDHEN, CDR2 SYDVKM. The CDR3 is made up of 14 amino acids. The CDR3 here is CASSGQGWGTEAFF. In nucleotides, the CDR3 is TGTGCCAGCAGCGGACAGGGGTGGGGCACTGAAGCTTTCTTT.